These T cell receptor beta chains were read from a single sample in a study of regulatory T cells in long-lasting Graves disease. From the multiplex PCR reads, TCRdb called clonotypes with MiXCR, one entry per CDR3 protein. Among over 300,000 distinct CDR3 sequences listed, around 19% were seen once. The sample consisted of peripheral blood mononuclear cells (PBMCs), taken when the disease was refractory, from a patient treated with antithyroid drugs. These receptors all come from a female donor with Graves disease. Both conserved end residues are part of each CDR3. The size entry is marked missing in some rows and otherwise reads once, few, many or a size class.

j_gene: TRBJ2-7
abundance: NA
v_gene: TRBV10-3
CDR3aa: CAITSDRGRNEQYF

j_gene: TRBJ1-5
abundance: many
v_gene: TRBV2
CDR3aa: CASSNDRAQPQHF

j_gene: TRBJ2-2
abundance: many
v_gene: TRBV3-1
CDR3aa: CASSQPGRNTGELFF

j_gene: TRBJ1-3
abundance: NA
v_gene: TRBV15
CDR3aa: CATSSDRNSGNTIYF

j_gene: TRBJ1-5
abundance: many
v_gene: TRBV25-1
CDR3aa: CASSETGGYEPQHF

j_gene: TRBJ1-5
abundance: many
v_gene: TRBV6-1
CDR3aa: CASRRTGNQPQHF

j_gene: TRBJ2-7
abundance: few
v_gene: TRBV12-3/TRBV12-4
CDR3aa: CASSSETGKAYEQYF

j_gene: TRBJ2-2
abundance: many
v_gene: TRBV11-2
CDR3aa: CASSPRDEAGELFF

j_gene: TRBJ2-4
abundance: many
v_gene: TRBV18
CDR3aa: CASSPQDSAGIQYF

j_gene: TRBJ1-2
abundance: few
v_gene: TRBV7-2
CDR3aa: CASSLLGQGIGGYTF

j_gene: TRBJ2-2
abundance: NA
v_gene: TRBV29-1
CDR3aa: CSAIDATGELFF

j_gene: TRBJ2-7
abundance: NA
v_gene: TRBV4-1
CDR3aa: CASSPSVGASEQYF

j_gene: TRBJ2-2
abundance: many
v_gene: TRBV12-3/TRBV12-4
CDR3aa: CASSFSGRATGELFF

j_gene: TRBJ2-1
abundance: NA
v_gene: TRBV11-2
CDR3aa: CASSLDRLAGRRTYNEQFF

j_gene: TRBJ1-6
abundance: few
v_gene: TRBV27
CDR3aa: CAVRDRGSSYNSPLHF

j_gene: TRBJ2-2
abundance: many
v_gene: TRBV2
CDR3aa: CASTANTGELFF

j_gene: TRBJ2-5
abundance: NA
v_gene: TRBV10-2
CDR3aa: CASSDPSGRARETQNF

j_gene: TRBJ2-1
abundance: once
v_gene: TRBV3-1
CDR3aa: CASSQAPPDEQFF

j_gene: TRBJ2-7
abundance: few
v_gene: TRBV20-1
CDR3aa: CSARPRDRGSSYEQYF

j_gene: TRBJ2-6
abundance: NA
v_gene: TRBV25-1
CDR3aa: CASSEYTGAGANVLTF

j_gene: TRBJ2-7
abundance: NA
v_gene: TRBV4-3
CDR3aa: CASSQDTSTYEQYF

j_gene: TRBJ2-5
abundance: few
v_gene: TRBV29-1
CDR3aa: CSVQSGNLETQYF

j_gene: TRBJ1-4
abundance: many
v_gene: TRBV3-2
CDR3aa: CASSRRREKLFF

j_gene: TRBJ2-4
abundance: NA
v_gene: TRBV6-2/TRBV6-3
CDR3aa: CASRLPLHRTGSPIPKNIQYF

j_gene: TRBJ2-7
abundance: few
v_gene: TRBV30
CDR3aa: CAWSGGYYEQYF

j_gene: TRBJ2-5
abundance: many
v_gene: TRBV12-3/TRBV12-4
CDR3aa: CASSRPGLQETQYF

j_gene: TRBJ2-2
abundance: NA
v_gene: TRBV7-9
CDR3aa: CASSLLAANTGELFF

j_gene: TRBJ1-1
abundance: many
v_gene: TRBV30
CDR3aa: CAWSYRNTEAFF

j_gene: TRBJ1-3
abundance: NA
v_gene: TRBV5-4
CDR3aa: CASSLRGAKNTIYF

j_gene: TRBJ1-2
abundance: few
v_gene: TRBV12-3/TRBV12-4
CDR3aa: CASSLIRYGYTF

j_gene: TRBJ1-5
abundance: many
v_gene: TRBV12-3/TRBV12-4
CDR3aa: CASSPWTGGQPQHF

j_gene: TRBJ2-7
abundance: few
v_gene: TRBV7-9
CDR3aa: CASSFMVREQYF

j_gene: TRBJ1-5
abundance: NA
v_gene: TRBV12-3/TRBV12-4
CDR3aa: CASRPGQGRVQGNQPQHF

j_gene: TRBJ2-4
abundance: few
v_gene: TRBV5-1
CDR3aa: CASSPGRTNIQYF

j_gene: TRBJ1-5
abundance: many
v_gene: TRBV7-9
CDR3aa: CASSLDGRVQPQHF

j_gene: TRBJ1-5
abundance: few
v_gene: TRBV9
CDR3aa: CASSVGPAEPQHF

j_gene: TRBJ2-7
abundance: NA
v_gene: TRBV5-1
CDR3aa: CASSLRAASTEQYF

j_gene: TRBJ1-4
abundance: NA
v_gene: TRBV5-1
CDR3aa: CASSLDRGPEKLFF

j_gene: TRBJ1-5
abundance: many
v_gene: TRBV5-1
CDR3aa: CASRQTVDQPQHF

j_gene: TRBJ2-5
abundance: many
v_gene: TRBV29-1
CDR3aa: CSVDDETEETQYF

j_gene: TRBJ2-7
abundance: many
v_gene: TRBV27
CDR3aa: CASSSPQGLGGQAYEQYF

j_gene: TRBJ1-1
abundance: many
v_gene: TRBV6-1
CDR3aa: CASSHDRPNTEAFF

j_gene: TRBJ2-7
abundance: many
v_gene: TRBV6-5
CDR3aa: CASSYNSRGSVYEQYF

j_gene: TRBJ2-7
abundance: many
v_gene: TRBV28
CDR3aa: CASSLHSGTPRGYEQYF

j_gene: TRBJ1-1
abundance: many
v_gene: TRBV7-8
CDR3aa: CASSPEVPYSLNTESFF

j_gene: TRBJ2-4
abundance: many
v_gene: TRBV18
CDR3aa: CASSPPRSLGKNIQYF

j_gene: TRBJ1-4
abundance: NA
v_gene: TRBV5-1
CDR3aa: CASASRGDRSEKLFF

j_gene: TRBJ1-2
abundance: many
v_gene: TRBV11-3
CDR3aa: CASSLGGTGTFNYGYTF

j_gene: TRBJ1-2
abundance: many
v_gene: TRBV28
CDR3aa: CASSFLREGNYGYTF

j_gene: TRBJ1-1
abundance: many
v_gene: TRBV30
CDR3aa: CAWTPGHMNTEAFF

j_gene: TRBJ1-6
abundance: few
v_gene: TRBV11-2
CDR3aa: CASSPRGGVTYNSPLHF

j_gene: TRBJ2-1
abundance: NA
v_gene: TRBV20-1
CDR3aa: CSARDRGRRFEQFF

j_gene: TRBJ1-1
abundance: few
v_gene: TRBV11-3
CDR3aa: CASSSLITGVAFF

j_gene: TRBJ2-7
abundance: many
v_gene: TRBV6-2/TRBV6-3
CDR3aa: CASGDSYYEQYF

j_gene: TRBJ1-1
abundance: NA
v_gene: TRBV9
CDR3aa: CASSVAVANTEAFF